This T cell receptor beta chain was sequenced during a study of CD8 T cells in ankylosing spondylitis. Study-level findings and limits: What appeared characteristic of ankylosing spondylitis blood was a TCR beta motif of 7 or 8 highly homologous variants. The clones that were linked to disease were reported to be significantly enriched in matched synovial fluid samples from ankylosing spondylitis patients.

This clonotype was observed a handful of times. Its specificity is not known. Construction of TCR beta libraries was performed using quantitative 5'-RACE with molecular barcodes. TCRdb passed the 5' RACE reads through MiXCR, listing each CDR3 protein once. The top ten clones hold about a tenth of a sample with about 100,000 distinct CDR3 sequences, roughly 8% of them seen once. Trimming cost V 5 bases and J 7 bases, with 19 bases left between them. The CDR3 has 15 residues. From germline, CDR1 is SGHTA and CDR2 FQGNSA. The material sequenced was blood, either unsorted or a sorted T cell fraction (not recorded which). V and J are TRBV7-2 and TRBJ2-3, with D maybe TRBD1 (6 bases). The TCR sequence derives from a male donor with ankylosing spondylitis or in good health (not recorded which). CDR3 sequence: CASSVTSYRDHTQYF. For the CDR3, the DNA is TGTGCCAGCAGCGTGACCTCGTACAGGGACCATACGCAGTATTTT.